The 30 T cell receptor beta chains below all came from one sample that was sequenced in a study of T cell clones after liver transplantation. Sequencing was performed with immunoSEQ multiplex PCR; in TCRdb, only in-frame clones are kept and a portion is missing. The sample has some 60,000 clones, 70% to 75% seen once. The specimen was CD4+ T cells from blood, collected before liver transplant. All receptors come from a human donor who received a liver transplant.

The CDR3 coding sequence is TGTGCCAGCAGCTCCCCTAGGTCCGGGGAGCTGTTTTTT. It encodes CASSSPRSGELFF. This chain links TRBV11-3 with TRBJ2-2; D unclear. In germline, CDR1 is SGHNT, CDR2 YENEEA. This CDR3 region has 13 residues. Trimming removed 4 bases from V and 6 bases from J, with 9 bases in between.

The chain carries TRBV21-1 and TRBJ2-3; no check of the table's D call, TRBD2, against the DNA was made. TRBV21-1 is noted as a pseudogene. The CDR3 length is 18 residues. CDR3 nucleotides: TGTGCCAGCAGCAAACCACGGGGGGCCGGTCCCGGGACAGATACGCAGTATTTT. Protein sequence: CASSKPRGAGPGTDTQYF.

V is TRBV5-1 and J is TRBJ2-1; 11 nucleotides agree with TRBD2. Germline CDR1 and CDR2: SGHRS and YFSETQ. V trimming: 5 bases; J trimming: 7 bases; junction bases outside the gene matches: 8. CDR3 size: 15 residues. The CDR3 coding sequence is TGCGCCAGCAGTAAACTAGCGGGGGTTGAGAATGAGCAGTTCTTC. This gives the protein CASSKLAGVENEQFF. The full variable domain, rest sourced from reference TRBV5-1 and TRBJ2-1, is KAGVTQTPRYLIKTRGQQVTLSCSPISGHRSVSWYQQTPGQGLQFLFEYFSETQRNKGNFPGRFSGRQFSNSRSEMNVSTLELGDSALYLCASSKLAGVENEQFFGPGTRLTVL.

The chain carries TRBV19 and TRBJ2-5; maybe TRBD2 (6 bases). The CDR3 extends over 17 amino acids. Germline CDR1 and CDR2: LNHDA and SQIVND (reference sequence). Trimming removed 3 bases at V and 0 bases at J, with 17 bases between. Written as DNA, the CDR3 is TGTGCCAGTAGTATTCTCACCGGGACTCAGTACCAAGAGACCCAGTACTTC. Protein sequence: CASSILTGTQYQETQYF.

V and J are TRBV5-1 and TRBJ2-2; 8 bases line up with TRBD1. This CDR3 is built from 16 residues. Per germline, CDR1 SGHRS and CDR2 YFSETQ. Trimming cost V 3 bases and J 4 bases; bases outside gene matches: 8. The CDR3 region has the DNA TGCGCCAGCAGCTCAACCGGGACAGGACCCACCGGGGAGCTGTTTTTT. Translating gives CASSSTGTGPTGELFF.

The rearrangement uses TRBV6-5 and TRBJ1-3; D possibly corresponds to TRBD1 (6 bases). The length of the CDR3 is 15 residues. The V gene lost 7 bases and the J gene lost 0 bases, with 13 bases spanning the gap. Germline lookup yields CDR1 MNHEY and CDR2 SVGAGI. As DNA, the CDR3 is TGTGCCAGCACCGAGACAGGAGCCTCTGGAAACACCATATATTTT. This encodes CASTETGASGNTIYF.

The chain carries TRBV7-9 and TRBJ2-7, with 7 bases that match TRBD1. This CDR3 has 16 amino acids. V shed 5 bases and J 1 base; nucleotides not matched to a gene: 11. Germline CDR1 and CDR2: SEHNR and FQNEAQ (reference sequence). The CDR3 DNA reads TGTGCCAGCAGCATTGACAGGGCCGGCAAATCCTACGAGCAGTACTTC. This codes for CASSIDRAGKSYEQYF.

V usage is TRBV9 and J usage is TRBJ2-2; 8 bases fit TRBD2. J gave up 7 bases and V 4 bases, and 12 bases lay outside the gene matches. The CDR3 has 16 amino acids. Germline CDR1 SGDLS, CDR2 YYNGEE. CDR3 bases: TGTGCCAGCAGCCCTAGGACTAGCAATAGTGGCGGGGAGCTGTTTTTT. It yields the protein CASSPRTSNSGGELFF. Supplemented by reference TRBV9 and TRBJ2-2, the full variable domain reads DSGVTQTPKHLITATGQRVTLRCSPRSGDLSVYWYQQSLDQGLQFLIQYYNGEERAKGNILERFSAQQFPDLHSELNLSSLELGDSALYFCASSPRTSNSGGELFFGEGSRLTVL.

The chain has TRBV30 and TRBJ2-7; a weak D match, TRBD1 (5 bases). Looked up from germline, CDR1 is GTSNPN and CDR2 is SVGIG (reference sequence). This CDR3 is built from 15 residues. V was cut by 0 bases and J by 2 bases, with 14 bases left in between. CDR3 nucleotides: TGTGCCTGGAGTGTAGGGGTGCCGGAGACCTACGAGCAGTACTTC. Translated, it gives CAWSVGVPETYEQYF.

V usage is TRBV19 and J usage is TRBJ2-1, with D possibly matching TRBD1 (6 bases). Trimming pared 3 bases from V and 2 bases from J, leaving 11 bases between. The CDR3 extends over 15 amino acids. CDR1 LNHDA and CDR2 SQIVND come from the germline V gene (reference sequence). The CDR3 sequence is CASSMDSSTYNEQFF. In DNA, the CDR3 is TGTGCCAGTAGTATGGACAGTTCGACCTACAATGAGCAGTTCTTC.

The rearrangement joins TRBV10-1 to TRBJ1-1, with D unclear. Trimming shortened V by 5 bases and J by 1 base, and 8 bases separated the two germline ends. Germline values: CDR1 WNHNN, CDR2 SYGVQD (reference sequence). CDR3 size: 13 residues. The CDR3 nucleotides are TGCGCCAGCAGTTTTACAGAGAACACTGAAGCTTTCTTT. It yields the protein CASSFTENTEAFF.

DNA of the CDR3: TGCGCCAGCAGCTTGGAGGTGACAGGGAACTATGGCTACACCTTC. Translated, it gives CASSLEVTGNYGYTF. The J gene is TRBJ1-2, the V gene TRBV5-1; 7 positions match TRBD1. This CDR3 has 15 residues. The junction had 4 bases not matched to a gene; V was cut back by 0 bases and J by 2 bases. The V gene's germline CDR1 is SGHRS and CDR2 YFSETQ.

The CDR3 loop is CASSASPGQGATYEQYF. The CDR3 DNA follows: TGTGCCAGCAGCGCCTCCCCCGGACAGGGGGCTACCTACGAGCAGTACTTC. The chain combines TRBV11-2 with TRBJ2-7, with 11 bases lining up with TRBD1. Germline trimming cut 5 bases from V and 2 bases from J; bases unmatched to any gene: 11. The CDR3 length is 17 residues. Germline CDR1 SGHAT, CDR2 FQNNGV.

The chain combines TRBV9 with TRBJ2-7; 7 nucleotides align to TRBD2. The CDR3 extends over 13 amino acids. In germline, CDR1 is SGDLS, CDR2 YYNGEE. After removal of 0 bases from V and 6 bases from J, the junction contained 3 bases not matched to a gene. The CDR3 region is CASSVGEGSEQYF. CDR3 DNA: TGTGCCAGCAGCGTAGGGGAGGGGTCCGAGCAGTACTTC.

The gene calls are TRBV6-5 and TRBJ1-6, with D unresolved. The ends were cut back, 3 bases at V and 9 bases at J, with 9 bases in the middle. Germline V gene data show CDR1 as MNHEY and CDR2 as SVGAGI. This CDR3 has 13 residues. CDR3 in amino acids: CASSYSNSSPLHF. In nucleotides, the CDR3 is TGTGCCAGCAGTTATAGTAACTCTTCACCCCTCCACTTT.

CDR3 DNA: TGTGCCAGCAGCCAAGTCGGCGGGGGGGGGCCAGAAGAGACCCAGTACTTC. As protein: CASSQVGGGGPEETQYF. The genes are TRBV4-2 and TRBJ2-5, with 9 bases fitting TRBD2. The CDR3 loop spans 17 amino acids. Trimming at V came to 1 base and at J to 3 bases, leaving 9 bases not matched to a gene. Germline V gene data show CDR1 as LGHNA and CDR2 as YNFKEQ.

The CDR3: CASSEGQGALGEQYF. The CDR3 bases are TGTGCCAGCAGTGAAGGACAGGGGGCGCTTGGAGAGCAGTACTTC. V and J are TRBV2 and TRBJ2-7; 10 bases match TRBD1. J lost 7 bases, V lost 1 base, and 7 bases had no gene match. This CDR3 is built from 15 residues. Germline-derived CDR1 and CDR2 are SNHLY and FYNNEI. The full variable domain, its missing parts supplied by reference TRBV2 and TRBJ2-7, is EPEVTQTPSHQVTQMGQEVILRCVPISNHLYFYWYRQILGQKVEFLVSFYNNEISEKSEIFDDQFSVERPDGSNFTLKIRSTKLEDSAMYFCASSEGQGALGEQYFGPGTRLTVT.

This sequence joins TRBV19 and TRBJ1-4; TRBD1 is a possible D gene (5 bases). V was trimmed by 5 bases and J by 5 bases, leaving 12 bases between them. Per the germline V gene, CDR1 is LNHDA and CDR2 is SQIVND (reference sequence). The CDR3 is made up of 14 amino acids. CDR3 bases: TGTGCCAGTAGTCCCCGGGGGAGCAATGAAAAACTGTTTTTT. This translates into CASSPRGSNEKLFF.

In its sample, this clone was seen a few times. V is TRBV14 and J is TRBJ2-3, with D unclear. This CDR3 is 12 amino acids long. The germline gives CDR1 SGHDN, CDR2 FVKESK. The germline V and J ends were trimmed by 2 bases and 7 bases, with 7 bases remaining between them. CDR3 protein: CASSQSRYTQYF. The CDR3 DNA reads TGTGCCAGCAGCCAATCGAGATATACGCAGTATTTT.

This clone was detected a few times. This chain uses TRBV11-2 with TRBJ1-2; the D gene is possibly TRBD1 (5 bases). Germline values: CDR1 SGHAT, CDR2 FQNNGV. Between the trimmed V and J ends, which lost 5 bases and 6 bases, there was a span of 13 bases. The CDR3 length is 13 residues. CDR3 coding DNA: TGTGCCAGCAGCCAGGGCCGGTTGGATGGCTACACCTTC. Protein sequence: CASSQGRLDGYTF.

The genes are TRBV6-5 and TRBJ1-3; D may be TRBD1 (5 bases). V lost 4 bases and J lost 2, with 15 bases in between. CDR1 is MNHEY and CDR2 is SVGAGI in the germline V gene. The CDR3 is 16 residues long. The CDR3 DNA is TGTGCCAGCAGTTCCGTTACCGGGACTGCTGGAAACACCATATATTTT. This codes for CASSSVTGTAGNTIYF.

With regard to this clone: A read error may explain this, as a much larger clone is one base away. The rearrangement uses TRBV18 and TRBJ1-2, with TRBD1 identical over 7 bases. The CDR3 has 13 amino acids. V gave up 5 bases and J gave up 3 bases; unmatched junction bases: 3. In germline, CDR1 is KGHSH, CDR2 LQKENI. CDR3: CASSSGTDYGYTF. The CDR3, as DNA: TGTGCCAGCTCATCCGGGACAGACTATGGCTACACCTTC. The whole variable domain, filled in from reference TRBV18 and TRBJ1-2, reads NAGVMQNPRHLVRRRGQEARLRCSPMKGHSHVYWYRQLPEEGLKFMVYLQKENIIDESGMPKERFSAEFPKEGPSILRIQQVVRGDSAAYFCASSSGTDYGYTFGSGTRLTVV.

The V and J genes are TRBV5-6 and TRBJ2-2, with 7 bases fitting TRBD1. The junction had 11 bases not matched to a gene; V was cut back by 3 bases and J by 3 bases. Germline-derived CDR1 and CDR2 are SGHDT and YYEEEE. This CDR3 has 17 amino acids. CDR3 nucleotide sequence: TGTGCCAGCAGCTCCTTAGGGACAGCAACCTACACCGGGGAGCTGTTTTTT. Its protein is CASSSLGTATYTGELFF.

The CDR3 protein is CASSPLVRGGGEQFF. Written as DNA, the CDR3 is TGTGCCAGCAGCCCCTTGGTGCGGGGGGGCGGTGAGCAGTTCTTC. This rearrangement joins TRBV7-9 to TRBJ2-1, with TRBD2 matching over 9 bases. Germline lookup yields CDR1 SEHNR and CDR2 FQNEAQ (reference sequence). V lost 5 bases and J lost 9; bases outside the gene matches: 11. This CDR3 contains 15 residues.

The chain joins TRBV7-9 to TRBJ2-2, with 8 nucleotides matching TRBD2. After removal of 1 base from V and 6 bases from J, the junction contained 13 bases not matched to a gene. There are 18 residues in the CDR3. CDR1 is SEHNR, CDR2 FQNEAQ, per germline (reference sequence). The CDR3 nucleotides read TGTGCCAGCAGCTTAGTAATTACTAGCGGCATCTTGGCCGGGGAGCTGTTTTTT. This encodes CASSLVITSGILAGELFF.

The chain is built from TRBV27 and TRBJ1-1, with D unresolved. Germline CDR1 is MNHEY and CDR2 is SMNVEV (reference sequence). Trimming removed 4 bases from V and 4 bases from J, with 10 bases in between. The CDR3 length is 13 residues. The CDR3 DNA sequence: TGTGCCAGCAGTTACCTAGCCGGCACTGAAGCTTTCTTT. Translating it yields CASSYLAGTEAFF.

This sequence joins TRBV6-5 and TRBJ1-1, with 9 bases fitting TRBD1. This CDR3 has 13 amino acids. The ends lost 7 bases at V and 5 bases at J; junction bases unmatched: 5. Germline CDR1 and CDR2: MNHEY and SVGAGI. CDR3 in DNA: TGTGCCAGCACCACAGGGGGCAGGACTGAAGCTTTCTTT. As protein: CASTTGGRTEAFF.

The chain recombines TRBV6-6 with TRBJ2-3; D perhaps matches TRBD1 (6 bases). CDR1 and CDR2 from the germline V gene are MNHNY and SVGAGI (reference sequence). This CDR3 region has 16 residues. Trimming took off 5 bases at V and 2 bases at J, with 17 bases between the two ends. CDR3 sequence reads: CASSPLTGILTDTQYF. The CDR3 DNA sequence: TGTGCCAGCAGTCCCCTGACAGGCATACTCACAGATACGCAGTATTTT.

The table lists this clone with a count of one. V gene TRBV19 combines with J gene TRBJ1-2; TRBD1 aligns across 10 bases. Germline CDR1 LNHDA, CDR2 SQIVND (reference sequence). There are 14 residues in the CDR3. The J segment lost 7 bases and the V segment lost 7 bases, leaving 9 bases of the junction unmatched. CDR3 bases: TGTGCCAGTATCACGGGACAGGGGTCCTCTGGCTACACCTTC. Its translation is CASITGQGSSGYTF.

This chain links TRBV9 with TRBJ1-2; perhaps TRBD1 as D (6 bases). The germline gives CDR1 SGDLS, CDR2 YYNGEE. V lost 6 bases, J lost 4 bases, and 22 bases lay in between. CDR3 length equals 16 residues. In DNA form, the CDR3 reads TGTGCCAGCACCCAAGGGGGAGGGCCCTTAATCTATGGCTACACCTTC. Translating gives CASTQGGGPLIYGYTF.